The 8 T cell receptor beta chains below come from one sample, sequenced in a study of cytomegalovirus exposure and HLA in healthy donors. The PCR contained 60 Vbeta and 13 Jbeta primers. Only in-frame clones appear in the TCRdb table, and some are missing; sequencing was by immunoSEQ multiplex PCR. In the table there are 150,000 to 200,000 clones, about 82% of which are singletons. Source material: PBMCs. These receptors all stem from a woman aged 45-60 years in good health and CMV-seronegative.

CDR3 sequence (DNA): TGCGCCAGCAGCCAACTTAGTAGGGGCGAGCAGTACTTC. Its protein product is CASSQLSRGEQYF. J is TRBJ2-5 and V is TRBV4-1; tentative D call: TRBD1 (5 bases). The J call is in doubt because the DNA end fits TRBJ2-7 better. Germline-derived CDR1 and CDR2 are MGHRA and YSYEKL. The CDR3 runs to 13 residues.

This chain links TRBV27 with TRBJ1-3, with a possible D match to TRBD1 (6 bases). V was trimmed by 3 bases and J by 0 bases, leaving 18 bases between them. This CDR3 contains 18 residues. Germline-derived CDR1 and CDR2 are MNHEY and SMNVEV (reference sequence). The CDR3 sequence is CASSFPKTGPLSGNTIYF. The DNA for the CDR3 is TGTGCCAGCAGTTTCCCTAAGACAGGCCCTCTCTCTGGAAACACCATATATTTT.

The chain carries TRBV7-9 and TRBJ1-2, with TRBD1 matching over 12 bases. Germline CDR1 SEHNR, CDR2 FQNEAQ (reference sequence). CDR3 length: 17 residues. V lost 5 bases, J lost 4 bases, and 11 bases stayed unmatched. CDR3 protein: CASSPMVGTGGGYGYTF. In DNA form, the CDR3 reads TGTGCCAGCAGCCCAATGGTTGGGACAGGGGGCGGCTATGGCTACACCTTC.

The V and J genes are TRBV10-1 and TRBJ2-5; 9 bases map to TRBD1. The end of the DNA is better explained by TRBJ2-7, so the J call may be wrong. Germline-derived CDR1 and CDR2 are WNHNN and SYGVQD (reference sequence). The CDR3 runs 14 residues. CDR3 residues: CASRRDRESYEQYF. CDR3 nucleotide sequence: TGCGCCAGCAGACGGGACAGGGAATCCTACGAGCAGTACTTC.

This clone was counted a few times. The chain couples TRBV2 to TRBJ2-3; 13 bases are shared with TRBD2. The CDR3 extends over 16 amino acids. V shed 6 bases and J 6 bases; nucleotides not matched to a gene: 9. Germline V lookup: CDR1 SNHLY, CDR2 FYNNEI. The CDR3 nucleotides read TGTGCCAGCAGCGTTACTAGCGGGAGGGTGGGGGATACGCAGTATTTT. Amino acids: CASSVTSGRVGDTQYF.

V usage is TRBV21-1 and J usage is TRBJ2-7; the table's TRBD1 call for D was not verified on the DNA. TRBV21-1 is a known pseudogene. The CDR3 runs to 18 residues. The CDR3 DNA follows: TGTGCCAGCAGCAACCTAAATCTAGTATGGGACAGCTCCTACGAGCAGTACTTC. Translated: CASSNLNLVWDSSYEQYF.

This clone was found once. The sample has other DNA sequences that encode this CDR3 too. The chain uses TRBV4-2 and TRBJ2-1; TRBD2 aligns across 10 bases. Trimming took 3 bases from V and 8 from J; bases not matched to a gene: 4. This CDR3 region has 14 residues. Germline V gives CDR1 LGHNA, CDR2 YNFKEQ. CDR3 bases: TGTGCCAGCAGCCAGTTCCTAGCGGGAGATGAGCAGTTCTTC. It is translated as CASSQFLAGDEQFF.

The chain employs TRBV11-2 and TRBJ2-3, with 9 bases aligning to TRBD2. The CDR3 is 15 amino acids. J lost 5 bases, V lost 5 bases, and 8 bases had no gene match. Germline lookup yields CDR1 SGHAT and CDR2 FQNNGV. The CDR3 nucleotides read TGTGCCAGCAGCCCTGTGCGGGAGGGCCGAGATACGCAGTATTTT. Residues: CASSPVREGRDTQYF.